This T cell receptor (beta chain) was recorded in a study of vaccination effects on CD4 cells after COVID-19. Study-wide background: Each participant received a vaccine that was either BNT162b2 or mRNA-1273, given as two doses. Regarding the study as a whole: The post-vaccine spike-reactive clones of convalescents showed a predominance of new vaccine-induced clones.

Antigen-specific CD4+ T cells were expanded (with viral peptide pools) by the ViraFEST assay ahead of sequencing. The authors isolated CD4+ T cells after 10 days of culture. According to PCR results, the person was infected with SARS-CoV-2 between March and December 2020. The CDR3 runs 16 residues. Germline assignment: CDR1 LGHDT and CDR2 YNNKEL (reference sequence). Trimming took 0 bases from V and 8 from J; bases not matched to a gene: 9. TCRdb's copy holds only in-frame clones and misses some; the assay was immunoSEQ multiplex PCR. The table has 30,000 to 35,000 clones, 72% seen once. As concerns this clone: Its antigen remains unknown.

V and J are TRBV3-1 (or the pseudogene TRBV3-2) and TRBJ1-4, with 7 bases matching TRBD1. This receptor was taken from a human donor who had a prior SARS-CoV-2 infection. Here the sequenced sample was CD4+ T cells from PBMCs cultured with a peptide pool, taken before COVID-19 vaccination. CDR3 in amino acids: CASSQDFRARGEKLFF. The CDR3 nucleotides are TGTGCCAGCAGCCAAGATTTTAGGGCCAGGGGGGAAAAACTGTTTTTT.